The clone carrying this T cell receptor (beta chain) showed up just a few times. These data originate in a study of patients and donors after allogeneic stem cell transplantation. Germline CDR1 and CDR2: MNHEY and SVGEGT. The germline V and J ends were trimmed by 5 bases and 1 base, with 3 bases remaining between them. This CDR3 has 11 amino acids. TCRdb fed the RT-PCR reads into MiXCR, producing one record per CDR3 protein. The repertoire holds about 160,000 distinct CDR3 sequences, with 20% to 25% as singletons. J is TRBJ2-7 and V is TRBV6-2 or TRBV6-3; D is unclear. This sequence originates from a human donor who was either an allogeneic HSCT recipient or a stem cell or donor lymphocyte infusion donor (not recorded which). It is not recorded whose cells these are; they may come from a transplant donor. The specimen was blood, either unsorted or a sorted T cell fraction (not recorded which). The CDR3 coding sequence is TGTGCCAGCAGTGGTTCCTACGAGCAGTACTTC. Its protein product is CASSGSYEQYF.